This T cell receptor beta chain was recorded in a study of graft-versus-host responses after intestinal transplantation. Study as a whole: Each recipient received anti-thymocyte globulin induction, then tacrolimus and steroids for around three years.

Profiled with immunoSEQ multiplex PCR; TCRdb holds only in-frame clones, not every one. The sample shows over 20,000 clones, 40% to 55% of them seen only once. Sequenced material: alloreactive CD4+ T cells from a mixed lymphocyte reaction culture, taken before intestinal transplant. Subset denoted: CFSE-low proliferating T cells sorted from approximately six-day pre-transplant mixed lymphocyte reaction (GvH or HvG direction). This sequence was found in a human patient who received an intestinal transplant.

The CDR3 region is CAISESPGLAKNIQYF. DNA of the CDR3: TGTGCCATCAGTGAGTCACCTGGCCTAGCCAAAAACATTCAGTACTTC. The V gene is TRBV10-3, the J gene TRBJ2-4; D not certain. Trimming removed 0 bases at V and 0 bases at J, with 9 bases between. From germline, CDR1 is ENHRY and CDR2 SYGVKD. The CDR3 extends over 16 amino acids.